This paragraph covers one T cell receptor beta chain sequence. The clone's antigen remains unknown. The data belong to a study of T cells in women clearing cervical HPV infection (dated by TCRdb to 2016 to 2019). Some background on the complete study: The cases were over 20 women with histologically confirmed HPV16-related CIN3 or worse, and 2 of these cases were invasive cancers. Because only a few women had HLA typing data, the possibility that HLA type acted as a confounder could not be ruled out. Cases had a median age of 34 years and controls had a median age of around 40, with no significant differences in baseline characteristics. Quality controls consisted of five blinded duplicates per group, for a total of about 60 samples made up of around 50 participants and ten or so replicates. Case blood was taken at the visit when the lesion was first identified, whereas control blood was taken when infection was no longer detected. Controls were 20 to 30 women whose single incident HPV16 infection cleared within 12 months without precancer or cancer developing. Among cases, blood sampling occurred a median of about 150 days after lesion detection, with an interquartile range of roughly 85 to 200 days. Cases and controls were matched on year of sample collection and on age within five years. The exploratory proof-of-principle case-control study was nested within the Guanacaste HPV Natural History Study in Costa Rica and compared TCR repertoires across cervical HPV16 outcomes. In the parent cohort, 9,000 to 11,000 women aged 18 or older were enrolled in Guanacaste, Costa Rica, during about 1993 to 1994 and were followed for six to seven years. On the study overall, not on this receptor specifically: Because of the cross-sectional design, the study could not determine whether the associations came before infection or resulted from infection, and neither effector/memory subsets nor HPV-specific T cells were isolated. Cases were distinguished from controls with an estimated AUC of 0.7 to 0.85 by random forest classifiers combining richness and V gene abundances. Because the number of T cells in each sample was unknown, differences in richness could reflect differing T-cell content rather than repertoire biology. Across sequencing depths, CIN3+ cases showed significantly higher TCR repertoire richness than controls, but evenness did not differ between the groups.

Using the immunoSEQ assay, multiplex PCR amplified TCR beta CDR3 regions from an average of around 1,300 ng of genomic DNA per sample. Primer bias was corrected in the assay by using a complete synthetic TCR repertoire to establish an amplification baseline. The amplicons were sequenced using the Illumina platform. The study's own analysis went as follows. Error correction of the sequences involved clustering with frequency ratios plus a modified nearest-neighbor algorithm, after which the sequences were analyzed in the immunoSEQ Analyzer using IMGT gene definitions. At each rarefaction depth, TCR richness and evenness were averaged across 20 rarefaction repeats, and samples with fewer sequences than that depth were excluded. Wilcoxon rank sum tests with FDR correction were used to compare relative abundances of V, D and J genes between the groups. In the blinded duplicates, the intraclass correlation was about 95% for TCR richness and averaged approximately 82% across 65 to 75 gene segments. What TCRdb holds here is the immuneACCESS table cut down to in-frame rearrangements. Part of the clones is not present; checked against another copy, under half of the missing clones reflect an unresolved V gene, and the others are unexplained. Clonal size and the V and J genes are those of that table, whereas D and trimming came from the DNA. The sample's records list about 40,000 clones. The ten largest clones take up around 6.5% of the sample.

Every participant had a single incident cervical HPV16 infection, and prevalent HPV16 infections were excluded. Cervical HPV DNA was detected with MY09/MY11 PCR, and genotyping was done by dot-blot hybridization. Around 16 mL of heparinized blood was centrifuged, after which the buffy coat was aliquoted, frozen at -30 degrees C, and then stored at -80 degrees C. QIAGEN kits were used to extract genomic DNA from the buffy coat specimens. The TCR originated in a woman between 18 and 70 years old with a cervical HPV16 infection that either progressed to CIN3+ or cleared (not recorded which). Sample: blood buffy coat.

Partial CDR3 DNA: TGTGCCAGCAGTTTGATTCGCAGGGGTTTCAACACCGGGGAG. This translates into CASSLIRRGFNTGE. The entire CDR3 protein reads CASSLIRRGFNTGELFF. In this chain, TRBV28 is recombined with TRBJ2-2; a weak D assignment points to TRBD1 (6 bases agree). Sequencing ends 3 residues short of the CDR3 end; the germline J gene provides the rest. Reading the germline V gene gives CDR1 MDHEN and CDR2 SYDVKM. Trimming takes 3 bases from V and 2 bases from J, and the germline ends sit 16 bases apart. Reading from cysteine to phenylalanine, the CDR3 counts 17 amino acids. Shown are 42 bases from within the CDR3, in frame from base 1.